The next 20 T cell receptor beta chains were all read from a single sample in a study of blood T cell repertoires in COVID-19 (dated by TCRdb to 2018 to 2020). Libraries were built with the immunoSEQ multiplex PCR assay. TCRdb mirrors the immuneACCESS table, restricted to in-frame sequences. Some clones are absent from its copies; in checked studies, under half trace to an unresolved V gene, and the reason for the others is unknown. Present in this sample are some 250,000 clones, approximately 83% of which were seen just once. The top ten constitute roughly 3% of the sample. Sequencing input: peripheral blood. The receptors come from a woman in her thirties who had recovered from COVID-19.

This clone has a handful of counts. The chain is built from TRBV5-1 and TRBJ2-3; D is possibly TRBD1 (5 bases). Germline assignment: CDR1 SGHRS and CDR2 YFSETQ. This CDR3 contains 12 residues. V was trimmed by 7 bases and J by 3 bases, leaving 9 bases between them. CDR3 protein: CASSGQTDTQYF. Here the CDR3 DNA reads TGCGCCAGCTCAGGACAAACAGATACGCAGTATTTT.

The chain links TRBV30 to TRBJ1-6; weak D call: TRBD1 (6 bases). In germline, CDR1 is GTSNPN, CDR2 SVGIG (reference sequence). This CDR3 is built from 14 residues. Trimming shortened V by 1 base and J by 9 bases, and 13 bases separated the two germline ends. CDR3 coding DNA: TGTGCCTGGAGTGGGGAACAGGGACGTTCACCCCTCCACTTT. This sequence encodes CAWSGEQGRSPLHF.

The V and J genes are TRBV3-1 (or the pseudogene TRBV3-2) and TRBJ2-6, with TRBD1 matching 11 bases. Germline V gene lookup returns CDR1 LGHDT and CDR2 YNNKEL (reference sequence). This CDR3 spans 18 amino acids. Unmatched junction bases numbered 4, after V lost 3 bases and J lost 0 bases. CDR3 DNA: TGTGCCAGCAGCCAGCGGACAGGGGGCAGCTCTGGGGCCAACGTCCTGACTTTC. Its translation: CASSQRTGGSSGANVLTF.

The V and J genes are TRBV2 and TRBJ2-2, with 11 bases identical to TRBD2. CDR3 length: 15 amino acids. After removal of 6 bases from V and 5 bases from J, the junction contained 5 bases not matched to a gene. Germline lookup yields CDR1 SNHLY and CDR2 FYNNEI. The CDR3 loop is CASRPLAGATGELFF. CDR3 nucleotides: TGTGCCAGCAGACCACTAGCGGGGGCGACCGGGGAGCTGTTTTTT.

This clone was recorded once. This chain connects TRBV27 to TRBJ1-3; D is undetermined. CDR1 is MNHEY, CDR2 SMNVEV, per germline (reference sequence). The CDR3 contains 17 residues. Trimming removed 2 bases at V and 4 bases at J, with 18 bases between. The CDR3 loop is CASSLLMFRERGNTIYF. CDR3 nucleotide sequence: TGTGCCAGCAGTTTACTCATGTTCCGGGAGAGGGGAAACACCATATATTTT.

This clone was seen only once. This chain uses TRBV18 with TRBJ2-1; D is possibly TRBD1 (6 bases). Germline assignment: CDR1 KGHSH and CDR2 LQKENI. This CDR3 is built from 16 residues. V lost 2 bases and J lost 0, with 11 bases in between. The chain's CDR3 is CASSPGGGSSYNEQFF. CDR3 in DNA: TGTGCCAGCTCACCAGGGGGCGGCAGCTCCTACAATGAGCAGTTCTTC.

The genes are TRBV30 and TRBJ2-7; a weak D match, TRBD2 (6 bases). CDR3 length: 13 residues. The V end lost 4 bases, the J end lost 3 bases, and 13 bases lay between the germline ends. Germline CDR1 and CDR2: GTSNPN and SVGIG (reference sequence). CDR3 amino acids: CAWMRRGNYEQYF. CDR3 DNA: TGTGCCTGGATGCGGAGGGGAAACTACGAGCAGTACTTC.

This chain uses TRBV27 with TRBJ2-3; no definite D call. This CDR3 has 15 residues. Germline CDR1 and CDR2: MNHEY and SMNVEV (reference sequence). V was trimmed by 6 bases and J by 0 bases, leaving 13 bases between them. The chain's CDR3 is CASRPSNPSTDTQYF. CDR3 coding DNA: TGTGCCAGCAGGCCCAGTAACCCTAGCACAGATACGCAGTATTTT.

The chain combines TRBV19 with TRBJ1-2; tentative D call: TRBD1 (6 bases). The length of the CDR3 is 16 residues. V lost 3 bases, J lost 3 bases, and 17 bases lay in between. Germline V gene sequence: CDR1 LNHDA, CDR2 SQIVND (reference sequence). CDR3 protein: CASSIPGTQGYYGYTF. CDR3 bases: TGTGCCAGTAGTATCCCAGGCACGCAGGGGTACTATGGCTACACCTTC.

This clone came up once. The chain recombines TRBV7-2 with TRBJ2-7; 9 nucleotides line up with TRBD1. The ends lost 2 bases at V and 5 bases at J; junction bases unmatched: 1. The CDR3 is 13 amino acids. Germline V CDR1 and CDR2: SGHTA, FQGNSA. The CDR3 DNA sequence: TGTGCCAGCAGCTTATGGGACAGGGACGAGCAGTACTTC. It translates to CASSLWDRDEQYF.

V is TRBV5-6 and J is TRBJ1-2; D uncertain. V gave up 2 bases and J gave up 0 bases, with 14 bases separating them. This CDR3 spans 16 amino acids. CDR1 and CDR2 (germline): SGHDT, YYEEEE. The CDR3 sequence is CASSLPFAYTNYGYTF. The CDR3 DNA reads as TGTGCCAGCAGCTTACCGTTTGCGTATACTAACTATGGCTACACCTTC.

The chain has TRBV4-1 and TRBJ2-7; D may be TRBD2 (5 bases). Trimming took off 0 bases at V and 5 bases at J, with 8 bases between the two ends. The CDR3 runs to 13 residues. Germline loops: CDR1 MGHRA, CDR2 YSYEKL. CDR3 protein: CASSQDPGNEQYF. The DNA for the CDR3 is TGCGCCAGCAGCCAAGATCCGGGGAACGAGCAGTACTTC.

The chain carries TRBV10-2 and TRBJ1-5; 7 positions agree with TRBD1. Unmatched junction bases numbered 5, after V lost 5 bases and J lost 4 bases. The germline gives CDR1 WSHSY, CDR2 SAAADI. This CDR3 region has 14 residues. CDR3 loop: CASSPGTENQPQHF. The CDR3 coding sequence is TGCGCCAGCAGTCCGGGGACAGAGAATCAGCCCCAGCATTTT.

This rearrangement joins TRBV9 to TRBJ2-5, with unresolved D. Trimming removed 0 bases at V and 0 bases at J, with 6 bases between. The CDR3 extends over 14 amino acids. The germline V gene has CDR1 SGDLS and CDR2 YYNGEE. The CDR3 loop reads CASSVAGNQETQYF. CDR3 nucleotide sequence: TGTGCCAGCAGCGTAGCAGGAAACCAAGAGACCCAGTACTTC.

This rearrangement joins TRBV24-1 to TRBJ2-3; perhaps TRBD1 as D (6 bases). The CDR3 runs to 16 residues. CDR1 is KGHDR, CDR2 SFDVKD, per germline. V was cut by 3 bases and J by 1 base, with 13 bases left in between. CDR3 protein: CATSDAQGMGTDTQYF. CDR3 nucleotides: TGTGCCACCAGTGATGCACAGGGTATGGGCACAGATACGCAGTATTTT.

A single count supports this clone. Other nucleotide sequences from this sample produce the same CDR3. This chain joins TRBV6-2 or TRBV6-3 and TRBJ1-2, with TRBD1 matching over 8 bases. This CDR3 region has 12 residues. The J segment lost 8 bases and the V segment lost 5 bases, leaving 4 bases of the junction unmatched. In germline, CDR1 is MNHEY, CDR2 SVGEGT. The CDR3 reads CASSDRGYGYTF. The CDR3 DNA follows: TGTGCCAGCAGTGACAGGGGTTACGGCTACACCTTC.

The chain recombines TRBV19 with TRBJ1-2; perhaps TRBD1 as D (6 bases). The CDR3 extends over 15 amino acids. V shed 0 bases and J shed 5 bases, with 13 bases lying between them. Germline CDR1 LNHDA, CDR2 SQIVND (reference sequence). In DNA, the CDR3 is TGTGCCAGTAGTATAGATCTAGGGGGACTATATGGCTACACCTTC. Its protein is CASSIDLGGLYGYTF.

V and J are TRBV11-3 and TRBJ1-3; D is unclear. V lost 2 bases and J 0 bases, leaving 5 bases between the germline ends. This CDR3 has 14 amino acids. CDR1 SGHNT and CDR2 YENEEA come from the germline V gene. The CDR3 sequence is CASSLTASGNTIYF. CDR3 nucleotide sequence: TGTGCCAGCAGCTTAACAGCCTCTGGAAACACCATATATTTT. The full variable domain, with the rest looked up from reference TRBV11-3 and TRBJ1-3, is EAGVVQSPRYKIIEKKQPVAFWCNPISGHNTLYWYLQNLGQGPELLIRYENEEAVDDSQLPKDRFSAERLKGVDSTLKIQPAELGDSAVYLCASSLTASGNTIYFGEGSWLTVV.

CDR3 nucleotides: TGTGCCAGCAGCTACGAAGGCATGGCAGGGACCTACGAGCAGTACTTC. It codes for CASSYEGMAGTYEQYF. The gene calls are TRBV3-1 (or the pseudogene TRBV3-2) and TRBJ2-7, with D possibly TRBD1 on 5 matching bases. With 5 bases removed from V and 2 bases from J, the gap between germline ends came to 19 bases. CDR1 is LGHDT, CDR2 YNNKEL, per germline (reference sequence). This CDR3 contains 16 residues.

The V and J genes are TRBV7-9 and TRBJ2-7, with 10 bases matching TRBD1. Germline CDR1 and CDR2: SEHNR and FQNEAQ (reference sequence). Trimming at V came to 5 bases and at J to 1 base, leaving 2 bases not matched to a gene. The CDR3 sequence is 14 residues long. DNA of the CDR3: TGTGCCAGCAGCCGACAGGGGGCATCCTACGAGCAGTACTTC. Translated: CASSRQGASYEQYF.